This TCR beta chain was retrieved from a study of blood T cell repertoires in COVID-19. Germline-derived CDR1 and CDR2 are MGHRA and YSYEKL. V dropped 5 bases and J dropped 9; count of bases not matched to a gene: 13. This CDR3 is 15 amino acids long. Profiled with immunoSEQ multiplex PCR; TCRdb holds only in-frame clones, not every one. The table lists about 140,000 clones, roughly 91% of them singletons. The sequence was obtained from a man aged 55 to 70 with active or convalescent COVID-19. The rearrangement joins TRBV4-1 to TRBJ2-1, with 7 bases identical to TRBD2. The sample consisted of peripheral blood. The CDR3 region is CASSLVGGSGGEQFF. As DNA, the CDR3 is TGCGCCAGCAGCTTAGTAGGCGGGAGCGGAGGTGAGCAGTTCTTC.